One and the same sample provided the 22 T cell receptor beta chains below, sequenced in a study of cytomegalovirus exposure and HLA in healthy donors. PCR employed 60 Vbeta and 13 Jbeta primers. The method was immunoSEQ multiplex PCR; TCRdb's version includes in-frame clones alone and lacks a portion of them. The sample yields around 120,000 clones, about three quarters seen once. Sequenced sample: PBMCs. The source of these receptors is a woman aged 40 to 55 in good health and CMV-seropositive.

The CDR3 DNA follows: TGTGCCAGCAGCCCGGCGGTCGGAACCGCCTACGAGCAGTACTTC. This translates into CASSPAVGTAYEQYF. The J gene is TRBJ2-7, the V gene TRBV7-8; the D is unclear. V was shortened by 5 bases and J by 2 bases, with 16 bases between the two germline ends. The CDR3 totals 15 residues. The germline gives CDR1 SGHVS, CDR2 FQNEAQ.

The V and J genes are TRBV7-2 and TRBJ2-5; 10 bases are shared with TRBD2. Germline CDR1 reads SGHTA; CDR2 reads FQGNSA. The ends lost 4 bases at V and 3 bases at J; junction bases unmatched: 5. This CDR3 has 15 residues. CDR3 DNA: TGTGCCAGCAGCTCCCGGACTAGCGGTGAAGAGACCCAGTACTTC. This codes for CASSSRTSGEETQYF.

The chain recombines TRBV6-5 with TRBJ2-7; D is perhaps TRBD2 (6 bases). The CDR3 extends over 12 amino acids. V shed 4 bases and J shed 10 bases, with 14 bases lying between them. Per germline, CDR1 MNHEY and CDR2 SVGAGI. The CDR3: CASSSSGRLQYF. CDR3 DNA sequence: TGTGCCAGCAGTTCTTCCGGGAGACTTCAGTACTTC.

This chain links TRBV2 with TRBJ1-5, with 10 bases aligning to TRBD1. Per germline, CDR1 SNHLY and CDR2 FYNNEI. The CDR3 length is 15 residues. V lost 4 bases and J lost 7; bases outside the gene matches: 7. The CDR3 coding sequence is TGTGCCAGCAGTGGGACAGGGGGAGGCGGGCAGCCCCAGCATTTT. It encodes CASSGTGGGGQPQHF.

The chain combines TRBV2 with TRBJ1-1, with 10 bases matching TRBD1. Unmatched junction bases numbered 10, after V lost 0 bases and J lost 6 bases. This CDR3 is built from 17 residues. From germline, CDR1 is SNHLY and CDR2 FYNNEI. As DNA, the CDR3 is TGTGCCAGCAGTGAAGCGCTCCGGGGACAGGGGAAGCCTGAAGCTTTCTTT. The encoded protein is CASSEALRGQGKPEAFF.

The CDR3 DNA reads as TGTGCCAGCAATGGGGACTCCATTAACACTGAAGCTTTCTTT. Protein product: CASNGDSINTEAFF. This sequence joins TRBV2 and TRBJ1-1; D is perhaps TRBD1 (5 bases). Germline-derived CDR1 and CDR2 are SNHLY and FYNNEI. Trimming removed 7 bases from V and 2 bases from J, with 14 bases in between. This CDR3 is 14 amino acids long. The variable domain in full, completed from reference TRBV2 and TRBJ1-1, reads EPEVTQTPSHQVTQMGQEVILRCVPISNHLYFYWYRQILGQKVEFLVSFYNNEISEKSEIFDDQFSVERPDGSNFTLKIRSTKLEDSAMYFCASNGDSINTEAFFGQGTRLTVV.

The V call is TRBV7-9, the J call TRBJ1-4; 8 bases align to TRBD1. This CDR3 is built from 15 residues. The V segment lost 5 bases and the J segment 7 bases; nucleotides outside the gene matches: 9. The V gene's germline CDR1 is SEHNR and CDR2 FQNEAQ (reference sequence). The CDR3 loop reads CASSPWTGRGEKLFF. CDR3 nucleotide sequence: TGTGCCAGCAGCCCCTGGACAGGGCGAGGTGAAAAACTGTTTTTT.

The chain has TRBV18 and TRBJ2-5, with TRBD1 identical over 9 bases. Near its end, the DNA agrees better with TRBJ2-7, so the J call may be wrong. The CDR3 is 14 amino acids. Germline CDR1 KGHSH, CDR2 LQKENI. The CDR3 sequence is CASTDRGSSYEQYF. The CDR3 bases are TGTGCCAGCACTGACAGGGGGAGCTCCTACGAGCAGTACTTC.

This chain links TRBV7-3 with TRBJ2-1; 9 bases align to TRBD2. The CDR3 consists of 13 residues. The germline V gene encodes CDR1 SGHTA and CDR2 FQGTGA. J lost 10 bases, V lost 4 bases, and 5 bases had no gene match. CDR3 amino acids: CASSSGLAGEQFF. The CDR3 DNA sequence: TGTGCCAGCAGCTCGGGACTAGCCGGGGAGCAGTTCTTC.

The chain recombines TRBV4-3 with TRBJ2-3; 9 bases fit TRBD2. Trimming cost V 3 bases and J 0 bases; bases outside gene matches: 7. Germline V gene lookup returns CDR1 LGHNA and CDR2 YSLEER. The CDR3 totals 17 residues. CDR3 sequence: CASSQQGGGDSTDTQYF. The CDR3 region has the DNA TGCGCCAGCAGCCAGCAGGGCGGGGGGGATAGCACAGATACGCAGTATTTT.

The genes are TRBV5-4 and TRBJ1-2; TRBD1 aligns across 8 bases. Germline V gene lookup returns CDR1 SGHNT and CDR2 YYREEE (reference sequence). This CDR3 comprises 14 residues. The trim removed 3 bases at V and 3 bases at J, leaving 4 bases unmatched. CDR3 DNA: TGTGCCAGCAGCTGGATGACAGGGGACTATGGCTACACCTTC. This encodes CASSWMTGDYGYTF.

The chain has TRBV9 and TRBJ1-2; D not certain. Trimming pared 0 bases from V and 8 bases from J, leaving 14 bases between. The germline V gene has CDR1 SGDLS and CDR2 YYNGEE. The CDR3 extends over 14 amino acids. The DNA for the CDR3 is TGTGCCAGCAGCGTAGACCGAGGACTGCGGGGCTACACCTTC. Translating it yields CASSVDRGLRGYTF.

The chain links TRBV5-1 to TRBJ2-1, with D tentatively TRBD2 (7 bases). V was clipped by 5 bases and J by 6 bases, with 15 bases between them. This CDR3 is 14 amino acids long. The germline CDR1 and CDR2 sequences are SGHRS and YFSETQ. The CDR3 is CASRPSGGLNEQFF. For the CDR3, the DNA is TGCGCCAGCAGACCCTCCGGGGGGCTCAATGAGCAGTTCTTC.

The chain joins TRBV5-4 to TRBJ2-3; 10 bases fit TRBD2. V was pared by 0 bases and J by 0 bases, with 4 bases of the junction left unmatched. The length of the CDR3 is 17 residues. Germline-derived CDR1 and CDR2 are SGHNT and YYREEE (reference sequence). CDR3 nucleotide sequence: TGTGCCAGCAGCTTGGATCCTAGCGGGGGTAGCACAGATACGCAGTATTTT. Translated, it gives CASSLDPSGGSTDTQYF.

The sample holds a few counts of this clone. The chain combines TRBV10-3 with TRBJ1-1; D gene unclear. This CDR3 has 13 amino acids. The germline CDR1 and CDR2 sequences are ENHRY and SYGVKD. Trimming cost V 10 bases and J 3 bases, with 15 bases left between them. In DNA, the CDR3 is TGTGCCAATCAAGGGAGGATGGACACTGAAGCTTTCTTT. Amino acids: CANQGRMDTEAFF.

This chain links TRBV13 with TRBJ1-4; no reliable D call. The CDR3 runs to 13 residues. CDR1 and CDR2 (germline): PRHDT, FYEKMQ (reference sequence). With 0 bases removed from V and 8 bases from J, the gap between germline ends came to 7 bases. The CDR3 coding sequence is TGTGCCAGCAGCTTAGGCGTGAGGGAAAAACTGTTTTTT. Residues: CASSLGVREKLFF. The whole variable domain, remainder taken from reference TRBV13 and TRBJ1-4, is AAGVIQSPRHLIKEKRETATLKCYPIPRHDTVYWYQQGPGQDPQFLISFYEKMQSDKGSIPDRFSAQQFSDYHSELNMSSLELGDSALYFCASSLGVREKLFFGSGTQLSVL.

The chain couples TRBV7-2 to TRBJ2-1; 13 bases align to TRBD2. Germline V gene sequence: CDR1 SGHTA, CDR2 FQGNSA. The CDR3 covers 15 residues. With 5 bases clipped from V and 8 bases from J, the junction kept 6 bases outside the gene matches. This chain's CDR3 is CASSLTSGGRDEQFF. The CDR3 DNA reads TGTGCCAGCAGCCTGACTAGCGGGGGGCGGGATGAGCAGTTCTTC. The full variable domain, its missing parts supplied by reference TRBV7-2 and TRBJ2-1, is GAGVSQSPSNKVTEKGKDVELRCDPISGHTALYWYRQSLGQGLEFLIYFQGNSAPDKSGLPSDRFSAERTGGSVSTLTIQRTQQEDSAVYLCASSLTSGGRDEQFFGPGTRLTVL.

In DNA, the CDR3 is TGCGCCAGCAGCTTGGTGTTAGGGGACAATGAGCAGTTCTTC. Protein: CASSLVLGDNEQFF. The chain combines TRBV5-1 with TRBJ2-1, with D perhaps matching TRBD1 (5 bases). CDR1 SGHRS and CDR2 YFSETQ come from the germline V gene. The CDR3 length is 14 residues. Deletions cut 0 bases from V and 5 bases from J, with 9 bases between. Filled out from reference TRBV5-1 and TRBJ2-1, the complete variable domain reads KAGVTQTPRYLIKTRGQQVTLSCSPISGHRSVSWYQQTPGQGLQFLFEYFSETQRNKGNFPGRFSGRQFSNSRSEMNVSTLELGDSALYLCASSLVLGDNEQFFGPGTRLTVL.

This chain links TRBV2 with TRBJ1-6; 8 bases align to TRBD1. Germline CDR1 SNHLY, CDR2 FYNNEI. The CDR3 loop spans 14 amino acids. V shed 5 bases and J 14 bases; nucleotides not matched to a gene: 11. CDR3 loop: CASSLTDRDSTLHF. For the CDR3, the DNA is TGTGCCAGCAGTTTGACGGACAGGGATTCCACCCTCCACTTT.

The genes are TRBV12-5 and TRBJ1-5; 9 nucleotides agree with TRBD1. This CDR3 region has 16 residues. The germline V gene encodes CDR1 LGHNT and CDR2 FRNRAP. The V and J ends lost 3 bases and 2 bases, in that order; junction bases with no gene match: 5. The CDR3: CASGFTGQGGNQPQHF. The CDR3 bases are TGTGCTAGTGGTTTTACGGGACAGGGAGGCAATCAGCCCCAGCATTTT.

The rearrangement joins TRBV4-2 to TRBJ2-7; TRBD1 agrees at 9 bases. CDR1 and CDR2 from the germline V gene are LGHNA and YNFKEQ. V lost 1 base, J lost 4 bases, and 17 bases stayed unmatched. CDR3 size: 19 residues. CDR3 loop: CASSQGPGQGRFGGYEQYF. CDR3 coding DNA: TGTGCCAGCAGCCAAGGTCCCGGACAGGGGCGTTTTGGCGGGTACGAGCAGTACTTC.

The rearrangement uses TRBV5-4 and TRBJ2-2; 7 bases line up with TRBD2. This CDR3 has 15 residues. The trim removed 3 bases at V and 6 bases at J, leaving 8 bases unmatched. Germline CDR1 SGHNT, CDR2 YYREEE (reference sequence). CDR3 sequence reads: CASSSPGGRPGELFF. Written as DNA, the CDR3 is TGTGCCAGCAGCTCGCCGGGGGGTCGGCCCGGGGAGCTGTTTTTT.